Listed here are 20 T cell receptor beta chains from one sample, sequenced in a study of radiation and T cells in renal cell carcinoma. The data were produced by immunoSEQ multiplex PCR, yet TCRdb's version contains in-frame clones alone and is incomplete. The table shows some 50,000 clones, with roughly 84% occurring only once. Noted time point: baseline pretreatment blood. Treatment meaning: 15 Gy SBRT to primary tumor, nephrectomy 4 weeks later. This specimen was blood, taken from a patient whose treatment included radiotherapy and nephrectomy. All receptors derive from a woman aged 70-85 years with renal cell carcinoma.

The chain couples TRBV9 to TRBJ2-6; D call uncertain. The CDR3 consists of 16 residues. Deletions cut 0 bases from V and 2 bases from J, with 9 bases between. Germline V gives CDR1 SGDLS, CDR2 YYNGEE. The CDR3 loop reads CASSVGIGAGANVLTF. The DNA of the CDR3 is TGTGCCAGCAGCGTAGGAATTGGGGCTGGGGCCAACGTCCTGACTTTC.

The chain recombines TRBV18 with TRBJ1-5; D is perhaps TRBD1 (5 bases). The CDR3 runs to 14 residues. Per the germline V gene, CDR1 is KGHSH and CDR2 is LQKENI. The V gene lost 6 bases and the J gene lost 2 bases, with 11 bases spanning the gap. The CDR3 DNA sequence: TGTGCCAGCTCGGGGGGTAACGGCAATCAGCCCCAGCATTTT. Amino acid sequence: CASSGGNGNQPQHF.

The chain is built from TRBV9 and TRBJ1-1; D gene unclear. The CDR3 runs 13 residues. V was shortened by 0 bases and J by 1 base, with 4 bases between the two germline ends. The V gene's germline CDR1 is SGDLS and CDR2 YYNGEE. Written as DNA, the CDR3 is TGTGCCAGCAGCGTAGTTTGGAACACTGAAGCTTTCTTT. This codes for CASSVVWNTEAFF.

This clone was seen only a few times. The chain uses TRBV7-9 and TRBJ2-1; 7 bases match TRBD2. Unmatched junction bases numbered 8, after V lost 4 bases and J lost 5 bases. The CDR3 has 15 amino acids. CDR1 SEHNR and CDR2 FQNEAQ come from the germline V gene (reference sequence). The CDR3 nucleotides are TGTGCCAGCAGCTCACAACCGGGACTAAACAATGAGCAGTTCTTC. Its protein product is CASSSQPGLNNEQFF.

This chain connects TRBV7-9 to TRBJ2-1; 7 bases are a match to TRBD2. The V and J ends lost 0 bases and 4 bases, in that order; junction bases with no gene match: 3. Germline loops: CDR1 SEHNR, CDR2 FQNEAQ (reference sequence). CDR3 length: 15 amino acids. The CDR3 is CASSLAAGVYNEQFF. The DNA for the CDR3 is TGTGCCAGCAGCTTAGCTGCGGGAGTATACAATGAGCAGTTCTTC.

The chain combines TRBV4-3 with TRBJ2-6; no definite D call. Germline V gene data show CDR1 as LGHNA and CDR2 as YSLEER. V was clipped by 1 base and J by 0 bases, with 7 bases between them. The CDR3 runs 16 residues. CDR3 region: CASSQGMTSGANVLTF. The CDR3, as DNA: TGCGCCAGCAGCCAAGGTATGACCTCTGGGGCCAACGTCCTGACTTTC.

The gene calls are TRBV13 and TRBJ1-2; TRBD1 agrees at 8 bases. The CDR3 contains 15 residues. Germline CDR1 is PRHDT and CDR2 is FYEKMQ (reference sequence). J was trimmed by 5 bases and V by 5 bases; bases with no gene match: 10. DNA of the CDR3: TGTGCCAGCAGCCTCGGACAGGGACGGGGTTATGGCTACACCTTC. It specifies CASSLGQGRGYGYTF.

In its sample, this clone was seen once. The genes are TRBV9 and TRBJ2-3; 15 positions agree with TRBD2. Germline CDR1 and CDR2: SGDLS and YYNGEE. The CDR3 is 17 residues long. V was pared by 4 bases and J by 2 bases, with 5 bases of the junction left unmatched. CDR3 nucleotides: TGTGCCAGCAGCCTTGGACTAGCGGGAGGGCCCACAGATACGCAGTATTTT. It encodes CASSLGLAGGPTDTQYF.

This chain's CDR3 is CASSEHGTGVQPQHF. The DNA of the CDR3 is TGTGCCAGCAGTGAGCACGGGACAGGGGTTCAGCCCCAGCATTTT. The chain combines TRBV6-1 with TRBJ1-5; 10 bases agree with TRBD1. This CDR3 region has 15 residues. J was trimmed by 6 bases and V by 3 bases; bases with no gene match: 5. Germline V gene sequence: CDR1 MNHNS, CDR2 SASEGT.

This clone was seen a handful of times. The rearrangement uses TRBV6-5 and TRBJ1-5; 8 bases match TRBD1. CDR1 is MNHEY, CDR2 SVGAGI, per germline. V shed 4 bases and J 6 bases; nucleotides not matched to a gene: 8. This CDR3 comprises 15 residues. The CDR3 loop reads CASSLNDRGGQPQHF. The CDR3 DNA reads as TGTGCCAGCAGTTTGAATGACAGGGGAGGTCAGCCCCAGCATTTT.

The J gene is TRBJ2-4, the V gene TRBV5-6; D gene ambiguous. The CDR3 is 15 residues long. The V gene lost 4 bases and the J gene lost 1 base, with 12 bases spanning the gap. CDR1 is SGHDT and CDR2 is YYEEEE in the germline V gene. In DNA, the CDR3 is TGTGCCAGCAGCGCTACACTTCCCGCCAAAAACATTCAGTACTTC. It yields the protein CASSATLPAKNIQYF. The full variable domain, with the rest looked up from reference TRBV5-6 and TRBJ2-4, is DAGVTQSPTHLIKTRGQQVTLRCSPKSGHDTVSWYQQALGQGPQFIFQYYEEEERQRGNFPDRFSGHQFPNYSSELNVNALLLGDSALYLCASSATLPAKNIQYFGAGTRLSVL.

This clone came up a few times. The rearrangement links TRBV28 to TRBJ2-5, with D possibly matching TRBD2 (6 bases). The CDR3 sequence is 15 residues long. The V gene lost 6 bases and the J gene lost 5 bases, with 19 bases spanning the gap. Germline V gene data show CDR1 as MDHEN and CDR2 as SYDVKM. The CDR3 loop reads CASSTPGLGLETQYF. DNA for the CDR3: TGTGCCAGCAGCACCCCGGGACTTGGTTTGGAGACCCAGTACTTC.

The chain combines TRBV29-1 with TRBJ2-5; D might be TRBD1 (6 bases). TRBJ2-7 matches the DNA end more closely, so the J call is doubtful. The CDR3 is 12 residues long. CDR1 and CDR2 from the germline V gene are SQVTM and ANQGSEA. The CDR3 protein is CSVYQGPREQYF. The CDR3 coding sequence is TGCAGCGTTTACCAGGGGCCGCGCGAGCAGTACTTC.

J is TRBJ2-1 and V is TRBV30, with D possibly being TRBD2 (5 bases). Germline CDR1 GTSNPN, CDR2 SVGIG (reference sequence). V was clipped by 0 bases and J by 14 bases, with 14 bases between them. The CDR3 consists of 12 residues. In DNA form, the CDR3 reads TGTGCCTGGAGTGTAGCTCTTAGCGCGAAGTTCTTC. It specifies CAWSVALSAKFF.

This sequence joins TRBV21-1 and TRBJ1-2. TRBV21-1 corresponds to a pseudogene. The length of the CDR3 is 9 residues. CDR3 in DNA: TGTGCCAGCATAGAGGGCTACACCTTC. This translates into CASIEGYTF.

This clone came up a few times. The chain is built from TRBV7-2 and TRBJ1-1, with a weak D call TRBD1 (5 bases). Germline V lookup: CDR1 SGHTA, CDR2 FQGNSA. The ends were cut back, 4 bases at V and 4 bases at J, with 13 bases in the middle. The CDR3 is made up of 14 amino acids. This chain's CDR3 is CASSSGTGTTEAFF. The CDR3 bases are TGTGCCAGCAGCTCTGGGACTGGGACCACTGAAGCTTTCTTT.

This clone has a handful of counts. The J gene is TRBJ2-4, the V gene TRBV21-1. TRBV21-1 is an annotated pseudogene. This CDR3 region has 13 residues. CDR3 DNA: TGTGCCAGCAGCAAGGGGACCAAAAACATTCAGTACTTC. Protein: CASSKGTKNIQYF.

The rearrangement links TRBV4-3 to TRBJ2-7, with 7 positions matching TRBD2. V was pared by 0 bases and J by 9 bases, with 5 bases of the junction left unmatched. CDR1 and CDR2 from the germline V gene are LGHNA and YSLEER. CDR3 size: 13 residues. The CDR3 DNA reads TGCGCCAGCAGCCAAGATCATCGCGGGAGGCAGTACTTC. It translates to CASSQDHRGRQYF.

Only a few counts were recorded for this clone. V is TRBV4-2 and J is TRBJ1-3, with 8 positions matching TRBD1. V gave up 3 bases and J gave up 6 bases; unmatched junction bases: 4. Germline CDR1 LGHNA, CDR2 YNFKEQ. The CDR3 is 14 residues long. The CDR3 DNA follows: TGTGCCAGCAGCCACGGACAGGGACAAAACACCATATATTTT. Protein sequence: CASSHGQGQNTIYF.

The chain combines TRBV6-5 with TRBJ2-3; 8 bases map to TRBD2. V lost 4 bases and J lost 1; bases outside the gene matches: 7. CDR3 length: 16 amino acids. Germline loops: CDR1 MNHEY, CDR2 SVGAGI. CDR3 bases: TGTGCCAGCAGTTTGGGACTAGTTGGAGGCACAGATACGCAGTATTTT. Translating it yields CASSLGLVGGTDTQYF.